Following are 2 T cell receptor beta chains from one sample sequenced in a study of T cell responses to AZD1222 COVID-19 vaccine. TCRdb's table, derived via immunoSEQ multiplex PCR, lists solely in-frame clones and lacks some. The repertoire includes about 97,000 clones, roughly nine tenths of them detected once, and 5% sits in the top ten. The input for sequencing was peripheral blood, taken on day 0 of AZD1222 vaccination. These receptors were collected from an adult in good health.

In this sample, this clone turned up once. The gene calls are TRBV20-1 and TRBJ1-6; D gene ambiguous. The ends were cut back, 3 bases at V and 9 bases at J, with 0 bases in the middle. CDR3 size: 9 residues. Germline V gene data show CDR1 as DFQATT and CDR2 as SNEGSKA (reference sequence). In DNA, the CDR3 is TGCAGTGCTAGTTCACCCCTCCACTTT. This gives the protein CSASSPLHF.

This chain joins TRBV18 and TRBJ2-2, with D hard to call. V was cut by 1 base and J by 3 bases, with 9 bases left in between. Germline values: CDR1 KGHSH, CDR2 LQKENI. The CDR3 contains 15 residues. CDR3 sequence: CASSPRRADTGELFF. Written as DNA, the CDR3 is TGTGCCAGCTCACCACGCCGGGCCGACACCGGGGAGCTGTTTTTT.